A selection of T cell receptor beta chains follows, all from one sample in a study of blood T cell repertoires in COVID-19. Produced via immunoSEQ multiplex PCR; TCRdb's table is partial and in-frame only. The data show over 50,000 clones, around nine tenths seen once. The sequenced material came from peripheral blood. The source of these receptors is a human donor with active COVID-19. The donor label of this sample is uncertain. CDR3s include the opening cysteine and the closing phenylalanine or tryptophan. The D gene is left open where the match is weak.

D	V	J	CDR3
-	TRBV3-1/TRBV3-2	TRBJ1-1	CASSPGPNRENTEAFF
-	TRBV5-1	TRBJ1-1	CASSQVSPSEGAFF
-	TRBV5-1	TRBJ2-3	CASGGGGAGDTQYF
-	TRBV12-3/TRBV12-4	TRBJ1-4	CASSLGEKLFF
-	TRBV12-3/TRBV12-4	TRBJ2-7	CASSPSYEQYF
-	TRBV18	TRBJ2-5	CASSPTTYRFQETQYF
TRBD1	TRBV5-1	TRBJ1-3	CASSLAQGENTIYF
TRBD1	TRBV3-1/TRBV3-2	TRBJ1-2	CASSLTGAFNYGYTF
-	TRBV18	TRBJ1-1	CASSPAQNTEAFF
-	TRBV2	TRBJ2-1	CASSGVELSYNEQFF
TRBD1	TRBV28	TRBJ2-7	CASSLSQGAYEQYF
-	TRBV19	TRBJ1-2	CASSPPPRVAYGYTF
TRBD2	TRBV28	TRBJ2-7	CASSRLAGMNEQYF
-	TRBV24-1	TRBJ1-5	CATSKGLRGNQPQHF
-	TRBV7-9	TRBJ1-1	CASSEAGWLTEAFF
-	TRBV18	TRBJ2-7	CASSPGLGYEQYF
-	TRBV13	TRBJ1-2	CASSSQGYLYGYTF
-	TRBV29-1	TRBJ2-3	CSAAPTLVGTDTQYF
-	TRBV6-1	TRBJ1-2	CASSESGRFYGYTF
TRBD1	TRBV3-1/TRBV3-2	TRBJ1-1	CASSLPLTGGWTEAFF
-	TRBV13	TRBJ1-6	CASSLGVQPNSPLHF
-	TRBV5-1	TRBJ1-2	CASTPGDNYGYTF
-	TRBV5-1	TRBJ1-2	CASSLVDWASNYGYTF
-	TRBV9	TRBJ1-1	CASSVYRNTEAFF
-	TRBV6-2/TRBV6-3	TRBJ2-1	CASSPSGQRAFF
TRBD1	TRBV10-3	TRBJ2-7	CAIMDRAYEQYF
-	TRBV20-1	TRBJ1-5	CSASTDSRRGNQPQHF
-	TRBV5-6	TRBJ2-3	CASNEPGAQRDTQYF
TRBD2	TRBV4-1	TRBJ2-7	CASSQGTSVTYEQYF
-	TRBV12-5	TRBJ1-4	CASGLDRVRATNEKLFF
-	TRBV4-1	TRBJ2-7	CASSQAPGEIYEQYF
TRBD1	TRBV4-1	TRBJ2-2	CASSQYRGLGTGELFF
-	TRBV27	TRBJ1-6	CASSFLNTNSPLHF
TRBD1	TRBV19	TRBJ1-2	CASSQGGYGYTF
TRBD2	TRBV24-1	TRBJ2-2	CATSDSRPLTRGAGELFF
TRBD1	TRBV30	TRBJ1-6	CAWRLFGGQTLNSPLHF
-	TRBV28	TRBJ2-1	CASSFGTRYNEQFF
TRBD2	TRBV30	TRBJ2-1	CAWSVGGTYNEQFF
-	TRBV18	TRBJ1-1	CASSPPSGVGTEAFF